A selection of T cell receptor beta chains follows, all from one sample in a study of T cell responses to AZD1222 COVID-19 vaccine. Assay: immunoSEQ multiplex PCR; the TCRdb copy retains only in-frame clones and omits some. The sample includes 72,000 or so clones, about 85% of them seen just once. Source: peripheral blood, taken on day 0 of AZD1222 vaccination. The receptors were gathered from an adult in good health. CDR3s include the opening cysteine and the closing phenylalanine or tryptophan. D genes are given only for firm matches. Only some rows state a clone size, as once, few, many or a class for expanded clones.

clone_size j_call v_call d_call cdr3_aa cdr3_nt
- TRBJ2-5 TRBV5-1 TRBD2 CASSFLTSGSSRTQYF TGCGCCAGCAGCTTCCTGACTAGCGGGAGTTCTCGGACCCAGTACTTC
- TRBJ2-7 TRBV9 - CASSPQASTISYEQYF TGTGCCAGCAGCCCCCAGGCTAGCACAATCTCCTACGAGCAGTACTTC
- TRBJ2-1 TRBV6-5 - CASWGGGEQFF TGTGCCAGTTGGGGAGGGGGTGAGCAGTTCTTC
- TRBJ2-3 TRBV9 TRBD2 CASSAGGGPDTQYF TGTGCCAGCAGTGCGGGAGGGGGTCCAGATACGCAGTATTTT
- TRBJ1-2 TRBV5-1 - CASSQWQRTADGYTF TGCGCCAGCAGCCAATGGCAAAGGACAGCCGATGGCTACACCTTC
- TRBJ1-1 TRBV29-1 - CSVDSQNTEAFF TGCAGCGTTGACAGTCAGAACACTGAAGCTTTCTTT
- TRBJ2-1 TRBV5-4 - CASSFIGRPYNEQFF TGTGCCAGCAGCTTCATTGGGCGCCCCTACAATGAGCAGTTCTTC
- TRBJ1-5 TRBV19 - CASSSPPGPSQHF TGTGCCAGTAGCTCCCCCCCAGGGCCGTCCCAGCATTTT
once TRBJ2-1 TRBV4-2 TRBD2 CASSQDIGGGGNEQFF TGTGCCAGCAGCCAAGACATAGGCGGGGGGGGTAATGAGCAGTTCTTC
- TRBJ1-1 TRBV10-2 - CASSVFGGNTEAFF TGCGCCAGCAGTGTGTTTGGGGGGAACACTGAAGCTTTCTTT
- TRBJ2-1 TRBV6-5 - CASSKYEQFF TGTGCCAGCAGTAAGTATGAGCAGTTCTTC
once TRBJ2-7 TRBV18 - CASSRGTQRYEQYF TGTGCCAGCTCAAGGGGGACCCAACGCTACGAGCAGTACTTC
- TRBJ2-7 TRBV2 TRBD2 CASSVAGGNEQYF TGTGCCAGCAGTGTGGCGGGAGGAAACGAGCAGTACTTC
- TRBJ1-1 TRBV6-2/TRBV6-3 TRBD1 CASSYSLTRTGKGPEAFF TGTGCCAGCAGTTACTCCCTCACTCGGACAGGGAAGGGCCCTGAAGCTTTCTTT
- TRBJ2-1 TRBV2 - CATRQDSYNEQFF TGTGCCACCCGACAGGACTCCTACAATGAGCAGTTCTTC
- TRBJ2-5 TRBV11-2 - CASSPDPGVATQYF TGTGCCAGCAGCCCGGACCCGGGAGTCGCGACCCAGTACTTC
- TRBJ1-1 TRBV25-1 - CASSESGVGTEAFF TGTGCCAGCAGTGAATCCGGGGTAGGGACTGAAGCTTTCTTT
- TRBJ2-5 TRBV7-2 - CASSLGSGRSAETQYF TGTGCCAGCAGCTTAGGTAGTGGGAGATCTGCAGAGACCCAGTACTTC
- TRBJ1-1 TRBV25-1 TRBD1 CASSGTGDEAFF TGTGCCAGCAGTGGGACAGGGGACGAAGCTTTCTTT
- TRBJ2-7 TRBV30 TRBD1 CAGTRDRGGEQYF TGTGCCGGGACAAGGGACAGGGGTGGCGAGCAGTACTTC
once TRBJ2-1 TRBV18 - CASSPQQGSYNEQFF TGTGCCAGCTCACCGCAACAGGGATCCTACAATGAGCAGTTCTTC
- TRBJ1-1 TRBV10-1 - CASRPGTTHTEAFF TGCGCCAGCAGACCTGGGACGACCCACACTGAAGCTTTCTTT
- TRBJ2-7 TRBV27 TRBD2 CASSLIFAKTGTSGSLSYEQYF TGTGCCAGCAGTTTAATTTTTGCGAAAACCGGGACTAGCGGGAGTTTATCCTACGAGCAGTACTTC
- TRBJ1-5 TRBV6-6 - CASSSPQVLNQPQHF TGTGCCAGCAGTTCCCCTCAGGTCCTCAATCAGCCCCAGCATTTT
- TRBJ2-2 TRBV3-1/TRBV3-2 - CASSRTVNTGELFF TGTGCCAGCAGCCGGACAGTGAACACCGGGGAGCTGTTTTTT
- TRBJ1-2 TRBV19 TRBD1 CASSMPSRGGLHGYTF TGTGCCAGTAGTATGCCCTCCAGAGGGGGCCTTCATGGCTACACCTTC
- TRBJ1-6 TRBV6-5 - CASSTWMGNSPLHF TGTGCCAGCAGTACGTGGATGGGGAATTCACCCCTCCACTTT
- TRBJ2-1 TRBV12-3/TRBV12-4 TRBD2 CASQRLAYNEQFF TGTGCCAGCCAAAGACTAGCTTACAATGAGCAGTTCTTC
few TRBJ1-1 TRBV10-2 - CASRPGPYTEAFF TGCGCCAGCAGGCCCGGGCCCTACACTGAAGCTTTCTTT
- TRBJ2-7 TRBV5-5 - CASTKRDSYEQYF TGTGCCAGCACAAAACGGGACTCCTACGAGCAGTACTTC
- TRBJ2-2 TRBV5-1 - CASSPNAANTGELFF TGCGCCAGCAGCCCCAATGCAGCGAACACCGGGGAGCTGTTTTTT
- TRBJ1-6 TRBV5-1 - CASSLYSGVENSPLHF TGCGCCAGCAGCTTATACTCAGGGGTTGAGAATTCACCCCTCCACTTT
- TRBJ1-2 TRBV7-8 - CASSLAGDKNYGYTF TGTGCCAGCAGCTTAGCGGGCGACAAGAACTATGGCTACACCTTC
- TRBJ1-1 TRBV5-1 TRBD1 CASSLAPHGQGAPRTEAFF TGCGCCAGCAGCTTGGCCCCCCATGGACAGGGGGCGCCGAGGACTGAAGCTTTCTTT
- TRBJ2-3 TRBV29-1 TRBD1 CSVEGQGNTDTQYF TGCAGCGTTGAAGGACAGGGTAACACAGATACGCAGTATTTT
- TRBJ1-6 TRBV11-2 - CASSLNPGSNSPLHF TGTGCCAGCAGCTTAAATCCAGGTTCTAATTCACCCCTCCACTTT
- TRBJ1-6 TRBV5-1 - CASSLVWQGLNSPLHF TGCGCCAGCAGCTTGGTCTGGCAGGGTTTGAATTCACCCCTCCACTTT
few TRBJ2-7 TRBV24-1 TRBD1 CATSDYDRVHEQYF TGTGCCACCAGTGATTATGACAGGGTACACGAGCAGTACTTC
- TRBJ2-7 TRBV7-8 - CASSAWRTVGEQYF TGTGCCAGCAGCGCCTGGCGAACGGTAGGCGAGCAGTACTTC
- TRBJ2-7 TRBV5-1 - CASSKSGLGPGYEQYF TGCGCCAGCAGCAAATCCGGACTGGGGCCCGGGTACGAGCAGTACTTC
few TRBJ2-3 TRBV7-9 TRBD1 CASSSGGAYGTDTQYF TGTGCCAGCAGCTCAGGGGGTGCTTACGGCACAGATACGCAGTATTTT
few TRBJ1-6 TRBV11-3 TRBD1 CASSFHRGSPLHF TGTGCCAGCAGCTTTCACAGGGGTTCACCCCTCCACTTT
once TRBJ2-7 TRBV19 TRBD1 CASSPGQGAGEQYF TGTGCCAGTAGTCCGGGACAGGGGGCCGGCGAGCAGTACTTC
once TRBJ1-2 TRBV18 - CASSPPAGNGYTF TGTGCCAGCTCACCCCCTGCGGGCAATGGCTACACCTTC
- TRBJ1-1 TRBV7-9 - CASSPIGGTEAFF TGTGCCAGCAGCCCAATCGGGGGCACTGAAGCTTTCTTT
- TRBJ1-2 TRBV6-6 - CASSRTDYGYTF TGTGCCAGCTCCAGGACGGACTATGGCTACACCTTC
- TRBJ2-7 TRBV5-6 TRBD1 CAGTRQGANSYEQYF TGTGCCGGAACTAGACAGGGGGCGAACTCCTACGAGCAGTACTTC
- TRBJ2-3 TRBV11-3 TRBD2 CASSYGLAGGTDTQYF TGTGCCAGCAGCTATGGACTAGCGGGGGGTACAGATACGCAGTATTTT